Following are 20 T cell receptor beta chains from one sample sequenced in a study of blood T cell repertoires in COVID-19. The assay was immunoSEQ multiplex PCR, and TCRdb's table has in-frame clones only and misses some. In the table there are 200,000 to 250,000 clones, 88% of which are singletons. Sequenced: peripheral blood. These TCRs come from a woman in her sixties with acute or convalescent COVID-19.

In this sample, this clone turned up once. The V and J genes are TRBV6-5 and TRBJ2-1; unclear D gene. This CDR3 spans 15 amino acids. Looked up from germline, CDR1 is MNHEY and CDR2 is SVGAGI. The ends were cut back, 5 bases at V and 1 base at J, with 12 bases in the middle. For the CDR3, the DNA is TGTGCCAGCAGTACCCGAAGTAGATCCTACAATGAGCAGTTCTTC. As protein: CASSTRSRSYNEQFF.

This clone was seen more than once but under ten times. This sequence joins TRBV18 and TRBJ2-7, with 12 positions matching TRBD2. Germline assignment: CDR1 KGHSH and CDR2 LQKENI. The CDR3 covers 19 residues. The trim removed 0 bases at V and 1 base at J, leaving 10 bases unmatched. CDR3 DNA: TGTGCCAGCTCACCACCCTCTAGCGGGAGGGCCAAAAGGTCCTACGAGCAGTACTTC. Its protein product is CASSPPSSGRAKRSYEQYF.

V gene TRBV27 combines with J gene TRBJ1-2; D is perhaps TRBD1 (6 bases). Germline lookup yields CDR1 MNHEY and CDR2 SMNVEV (reference sequence). The V end lost 6 bases, the J end lost 4 bases, and 12 bases lay between the germline ends. The length of the CDR3 is 13 residues. The CDR3 spells CASSLRGIYGYTF. CDR3 nucleotide sequence: TGTGCCAGCAGCCTTAGGGGGATCTATGGCTACACCTTC.

This rearrangement joins TRBV5-5 to TRBJ1-6, with D possibly TRBD1 on 6 matching bases. This CDR3 has 13 amino acids. V was cut by 4 bases and J by 7 bases, with 9 bases left in between. Germline V gene sequence: CDR1 SGHKS, CDR2 YYEKEE (reference sequence). The CDR3, as DNA: TGTGCCAGCAGCACAGACAGGAATTCACCCCTCCACTTT. It encodes CASSTDRNSPLHF.

The chain carries TRBV5-1 and TRBJ2-1; D gene uncertain. Germline V lookup: CDR1 SGHRS, CDR2 YFSETQ. V lost 0 bases, J lost 0 bases, and 7 bases lay in between. This CDR3 is 15 amino acids long. The CDR3, as DNA: TGCGCCAGCAGCTTGGAAGGAGTCTCCTACAATGAGCAGTTCTTC. It encodes CASSLEGVSYNEQFF.

V and J are TRBV4-1 and TRBJ2-7; 9 bases align to TRBD2. Germline loops: CDR1 MGHRA, CDR2 YSYEKL. The CDR3 runs to 16 residues. J lost 3 bases, V lost 3 bases, and 9 bases had no gene match. The CDR3 is CASSQSLAGNGYEQYF. The DNA for the CDR3 is TGCGCCAGCAGCCAGTCTCTAGCGGGAAATGGCTACGAGCAGTACTTC.

J is TRBJ1-2 and V is TRBV11-2, with 10 bases identical to TRBD1. From germline, CDR1 is SGHAT and CDR2 FQNNGV. With 0 bases clipped from V and 7 bases from J, the junction kept 5 bases outside the gene matches. The CDR3 spans 15 residues. CDR3 sequence (DNA): TGTGCCAGCAGCTTAGAAGACAGGGGGCGAGGTGGCTACACCTTC. Translated: CASSLEDRGRGGYTF.

The V gene is TRBV6-5, the J gene TRBJ1-2; no firm D call. The CDR3 loop spans 12 amino acids. The germline V gene has CDR1 MNHEY and CDR2 SVGAGI. V lost 6 bases to trimming and J lost 4 bases, with 9 bases between them. CDR3 region: CASRDLLYGYTF. Written as DNA, the CDR3 is TGTGCCAGCAGAGATTTACTCTATGGCTACACCTTC.

The chain combines TRBV2 with TRBJ1-1; possibly TRBD1 for D (5 bases). The CDR3 runs 13 residues. Trimming left V 6 bases short and J 3 bases short, with 11 bases between. The germline CDR1 and CDR2 sequences are SNHLY and FYNNEI. The CDR3 DNA reads TGTGCCAGCAGCGTTAGACAGTACACTGAAGCTTTCTTT. It yields the protein CASSVRQYTEAFF. The full variable domain, in which reference TRBV2 and TRBJ1-1 provide the parts outside the CDR3, is EPEVTQTPSHQVTQMGQEVILRCVPISNHLYFYWYRQILGQKVEFLVSFYNNEISEKSEIFDDQFSVERPDGSNFTLKIRSTKLEDSAMYFCASSVRQYTEAFFGQGTRLTVV.

V usage is TRBV5-4 and J usage is TRBJ2-3, with D possibly matching TRBD2 (5 bases). Germline CDR1 is SGHNT and CDR2 is YYREEE (reference sequence). V dropped 4 bases and J dropped 4 bases, with 22 bases sitting between them. CDR3 length: 17 residues. In DNA, the CDR3 is TGTGCCAGCAGCCCCCGCGTGGCCAGGAGGAATTCAGATACGCAGTATTTT. Translated, it gives CASSPRVARRNSDTQYF.

This clone was observed a handful of times. V is TRBV6-2 or TRBV6-3 and J is TRBJ2-3; TRBD1 agrees at 7 bases. Germline V gives CDR1 MNHEY, CDR2 SVGEGT. The CDR3 runs 14 residues. With V trimmed by 4 bases and J by 2 bases, 3 bases remained unmatched. CDR3: CASSWDSLTDTQYF. Written as DNA, the CDR3 is TGTGCCAGCAGTTGGGACAGCCTCACAGATACGCAGTATTTT.

V usage is TRBV7-9 and J usage is TRBJ1-2; D gene uncertain. The CDR3 spans 12 residues. Germline V gene lookup returns CDR1 SEHNR and CDR2 FQNEAQ (reference sequence). Trimming took 5 bases from V and 2 from J, leaving 6 bases between them. The CDR3 reads CASSQENYGYTF. The DNA for the CDR3 is TGTGCCAGCAGCCAAGAGAACTATGGCTACACCTTC.

CDR3 region: CASSPLGGTGGTEKLFF. The CDR3, as DNA: TGTGCCAGCTCACCCCTTGGCGGGACCGGGGGAACGGAAAAACTGTTTTTT. V usage is TRBV18 and J usage is TRBJ1-4, with D possibly being TRBD1 (5 bases). The CDR3 spans 17 residues. V was pared by 3 bases and J by 8 bases, with 22 bases between. Germline CDR1 is KGHSH and CDR2 is LQKENI.

This chain links TRBV5-1 with TRBJ1-4; 10 bases map to TRBD1. Germline values: CDR1 SGHRS, CDR2 YFSETQ. The CDR3 contains 14 residues. The V and J ends lost 4 bases and 8 bases, in that order; junction bases with no gene match: 5. In DNA, the CDR3 is TGCGCCAGCAGCCGACAGGGGGCAGGGGAAAAACTGTTTTTT. Translation gives CASSRQGAGEKLFF.

The count of this clone is one. The CDR3 DNA sequence: TGCGCCAGCAGCCCCAGAGAGGTAGCGGGAGCTGGTGAGCAGTTCTTC. Encoded protein: CASSPREVAGAGEQFF. J is TRBJ2-1 and V is TRBV4-3; TRBD2 aligns across 9 bases. Losses at the gene ends were 4 bases for V and 9 bases for J; bases not matched to a gene: 13. Germline V CDR1 and CDR2: LGHNA, YSLEER. This CDR3 comprises 16 residues.

The J gene is TRBJ2-7, the V gene TRBV30; 9 bases map to TRBD2. Germline CDR1 reads GTSNPN; CDR2 reads SVGIG (reference sequence). The V gene end was trimmed by 4 bases and the J gene end by 1 base; junction bases not matched to a gene: 8. The CDR3 length is 15 residues. CDR3 nucleotides: TGTGCCTGGACCGATCCGGGACTAGCTTCCTACGAGCAGTACTTC. It encodes CAWTDPGLASYEQYF.

The chain joins TRBV7-2 to TRBJ1-2; D remains ambiguous. Germline V CDR1 and CDR2: SGHTA, FQGNSA. The V gene lost 0 bases and the J gene lost 3 bases, with 8 bases spanning the gap. CDR3 length equals 14 residues. CDR3 in amino acids: CASSLASTDYGYTF. CDR3 coding DNA: TGTGCCAGCAGCTTAGCGTCTACTGACTATGGCTACACCTTC. Looking up the rest from reference TRBV7-2 and TRBJ1-2 gives the full variable domain: GAGVSQSPSNKVTEKGKDVELRCDPISGHTALYWYRQSLGQGLEFLIYFQGNSAPDKSGLPSDRFSAERTGGSVSTLTIQRTQQEDSAVYLCASSLASTDYGYTFGSGTRLTVV.

The V call is TRBV30, the J call TRBJ2-5, with a weak D call TRBD2 (5 bases). This CDR3 has 15 residues. Deletions cut 3 bases from V and 3 bases from J, with 17 bases between. Germline V CDR1 and CDR2: GTSNPN, SVGIG (reference sequence). This chain's CDR3 is CAWSALGDGKETQYF. Written as DNA, the CDR3 is TGTGCCTGGAGCGCCCTGGGAGATGGGAAAGAGACCCAGTACTTC. Drawing the rest from reference TRBV30 and TRBJ2-5, the complete variable domain is SQTIHQWPATLVQPVGSPLSLECTVEGTSNPNLYWYRQAAGRGLQLLFYSVGIGQISSEVPQNLSASRPQDRQFILSSKKLLLSDSGFYLCAWSALGDGKETQYFGPGTRLLVL.

This chain links TRBV2 with TRBJ1-4; the match to TRBD1 covers 9 bases. The CDR3 has 15 residues. In germline, CDR1 is SNHLY, CDR2 FYNNEI. J was trimmed by 7 bases and V by 1 base; bases with no gene match: 4. This CDR3 reads CASSEDRGQVEKLFF. CDR3 nucleotides: TGTGCCAGCAGTGAAGACAGGGGGCAGGTTGAAAAACTGTTTTTT.

The CDR3 nucleotides read TGCGCCAGCAGCCACCCGGGACAGGGTATATACGAGCAGTACTTC. Translated: CASSHPGQGIYEQYF. The J gene is TRBJ2-7, the V gene TRBV4-1; 9 bases align to TRBD1. Looked up from germline, CDR1 is MGHRA and CDR2 is YSYEKL. V trimming: 3 bases; J trimming: 4 bases; junction bases outside the gene matches: 7. This CDR3 region has 15 residues.